This T cell receptor beta chain was sequenced for a study of shared clonotypes between healthy human individuals. Study-level information: In total, the donors were a couple of women and three men aged 18 to 49.

This CDR3 region has 14 residues. V was clipped by 8 bases and J by 4 bases, with 12 bases between them. Germline V gene data show CDR1 as ENHRY and CDR2 as SYGVKD. Notes on this clone: What it binds is unknown.

Sequencing was performed with immunoSEQ multiplex PCR; in TCRdb, only in-frame clones are kept and a portion is missing. The data contain around 1,900,000 clones, roughly 95% of them singletons. Naive CD8 cells lacked CD45RO, underwent positive selection for CCR7 and left out terminally differentiated effector memory CD45RA+ cells. The donor population consisted of healthy HIV-negative adults with no recent acute infections or vaccinations. Study results and caveats: It was observed that 4% to 6% of naive CD4 clonotypes were shared across a handful of donors. Among donors, the sharing of clonotypes was expected to be influenced by sequencing depth.

This receptor was obtained from a man aged 18-30 years in good health. Some clones in this sample may be carry-over from other donors' samples. This chain uses TRBV10-3 with TRBJ2-6, with a possible D match to TRBD2 (7 bases). Sequencing used naive CD8+ T cells from PBMCs. The CDR3 DNA sequence: TGTGCCATCGGGGGGGCCGAAGGGGCCAACGTCCTGACTTTC. Translated, it gives CAIGGAEGANVLTF.